The following is a T cell receptor (beta chain) sequence with its context. The clone's antigen remains unknown. One base away there is no much larger clone; base qualities are not given. The data were obtained in a study of blood T cell repertoires in COVID-19 (dated by TCRdb to about 2020). In the study overall: Collaborator samples came from the United States, Italy and Spain and covered acute and convalescent phases of COVID-19. The material from the prospective study consisted of cDNA or gDNA derived from T cells, B-cell-depleted T cells, or PBMCs. The dataset comprised deeply sampled blood TCRbeta repertoires from subjects exposed to, actively infected with, or recovered from COVID-19. A freely available public database, intended as a resource for researchers studying the immune response to SARS-CoV-2, is where the repertoires were released. The samples were drawn from two sources: the first 160 participants of the ongoing ImmuneRACE study, and 1,200 or so subjects contributed by 6 global collaborators. Sample metadata almost always included a de-identified subject ID, COVID-19 status, age in years and sex. HLA class I and class II types, where available, came from metadata supplied by the sample provider rather than from assay-based typing. The study at large found these results: How much clinical and demographic metadata was included differed by source and by participant, and the metadata was provided uncurated.

A second Seattle source provided samples from volunteer blood donors who had recovered from COVID-19. Whole blood was collected in K2EDTA tubes by collaborating institutions according to the institutions' own protocols. For TCRbeta analysis, collaborator samples were shipped as frozen whole blood, as isolated PBMCs, or as DNA extracted from either sample type. TCRbeta CDR3 regions were amplified from genomic DNA by means of the immunoSEQ Assay, a bias-controlled multiplex PCR. Per the original workflow: Within the assay, amplification of reference gene primers was used to estimate how many nucleated cells each sample contained. To quantify the absolute abundance of each unique TCRbeta CDR3 rearrangement, sequence reads were collapsed and filtered. For each sample, productive Simpson clonality was calculated by taking the square root of Simpson's diversity index across productive rearrangements. Sourced from immuneACCESS, this table was stored by TCRdb with only in-frame sequences that have V and J called. A share of the clones is absent; for the studies checked, an unresolved V gene accounts for under half, and the remainder has no known explanation. V and J calls plus clone size are reproduced from that table; the DNA served to infer D and trimming. The sample table holds roughly 300,000 clones, of which 89% were seen once. Under 7.5% of the sample is taken by the ten largest.

Counted from cysteine to phenylalanine, this CDR3 has 15 amino acids. The only DNA kept is the CDR3, 45 bases in frame from the first base. V is reduced by 2 bases and J by 3 bases, leaving a spacing of 13 bases between them. The germline V gene (reference sequence) gives CDR1 as MNHEY and CDR2 as SMNVEV. The receptor's source is a man aged 18 to 35 who had recovered from COVID-19. This chain joins TRBV27 to TRBJ1-1; TRBD1 is a weak D gene call, 5 bases matching. Sequenced material: peripheral blood. For the CDR3, the sequence is CASSLGQGRYTEAFF. The DNA sequence is given as TGTGCCAGCAGTTTAGGTCAGGGTCGGTACACTGAAGCTTTCTTT.